A single T cell receptor (beta chain) is shown here with its context. These data come from a study of blood T cells in healthy people across ages. PCR was performed a second time for 7 to 11 cycles using a sample-barcoded 5' primer and a J-beta primer mix. TCRdb re-called the 5' RACE reads with MiXCR, one entry per CDR3 protein. The sample shows 800,000 to 950,000 distinct CDR3 sequences, under 50% of them seen only once. Researchers isolated at least 6.5 million PBMCs per sample. This CDR3 spans 14 amino acids. Germline V CDR1 and CDR2: DFQATT, SNEGSKA (reference sequence). V was clipped by 6 bases and J by 3 bases; unmatched bases: 10.

The sequencing input was blood. The source is a man aged 25-45 years in good health. The V and J genes are TRBV20-1 and TRBJ2-7; 8 bases agree with TRBD2. The CDR3 sequence: CSAQRAGGLYEQYF. The DNA for the CDR3 is TGCAGTGCCCAGAGGGCGGGGGGCCTCTACGAGCAGTACTTC.